The rows below give T cell receptor beta chains drawn from one sample of a study of T cell repertoires in ileal Crohn's disease. TCRdb keeps only in-frame clones here, not all; method: immunoSEQ multiplex PCR. The sample holds 14,000 or so clones, about 90% seen once. The sample consisted of ileal tissue. The receptors here all came from an adult with Crohn's disease. The CDR3 runs from the conserved cysteine through the conserved F or W. The D gene is left open where the match is weak. Where a row states a size, it is once, few, many or the class of an expanded clone; other rows omit it.

v_gene	j_gene	d_gene	abundance	CDR3aa	CDR3nt
TRBV6-5	TRBJ1-1	.	.	CASSYTRNTEAFF	TGTGCCAGCAGTTACACGAGGAACACTGAAGCTTTCTTT
TRBV7-9	TRBJ2-3	.	.	CASSLGYSGEDTQYF	TGTGCCAGCAGCTTAGGTTACTCCGGGGAAGATACGCAGTATTTT
TRBV5-1	TRBJ2-2	.	.	CASSFYSTGELFF	TGCGCCAGCAGCTTCTACAGCACCGGGGAGCTGTTTTTT
TRBV11-3	TRBJ2-1	TRBD2	.	CASSSLGLAGAREQFF	TGTGCCAGCAGCTCCTTGGGACTAGCGGGAGCAAGGGAGCAGTTCTTC
TRBV29-1	TRBJ2-1	TRBD2	.	CSVRTSGFKGNEQFF	TGCAGCGTTCGGACTAGCGGATTCAAAGGGAATGAGCAGTTCTTC
TRBV9	TRBJ2-5	.	once	CASSARQGIQETQYF	TGTGCCAGCAGCGCGCGCCAGGGGATTCAAGAGACCCAGTACTTC
TRBV14	TRBJ1-1	.	.	CASSRHLNTEAFF	TGTGCCAGCAGCCGGCACCTGAACACTGAAGCTTTCTTT
TRBV27	TRBJ1-4	.	.	CASSLMGRELFF	TGTGCCAGCAGTTTAATGGGGAGGGAACTGTTTTTT
TRBV6-4	TRBJ2-3	.	few	CASSDRDTTDTQYF	TGTGCCAGCAGTGACAGGGACACCACAGATACGCAGTATTTT
TRBV23-1	TRBJ2-7	.	.	CASSKTDPIYEQYF	TGCGCCAGCAGCAAGACAGACCCCATCTACGAGCAGTACTTC
TRBV28	TRBJ1-2	TRBD1	.	CASSRTGGWYGYTF	TGTGCCAGCAGTAGGACAGGGGGCTGGTATGGCTACACCTTC
TRBV7-8	TRBJ1-2	TRBD1	.	CASSITPTGNNGYTF	TGTGCCAGCAGCATCACCCCGACAGGGAATAATGGCTACACCTTC
TRBV29-1	TRBJ2-7	TRBD1	few	CSVETGGHYEQYF	TGCAGCGTTGAAACAGGGGGGCATTACGAGCAGTACTTC
TRBV27	TRBJ1-6	TRBD1	.	CASTRQGDYSPLHF	TGTGCCAGCACCCGACAGGGGGATTATTCACCCCTCCACTTT
TRBV7-6	TRBJ2-3	TRBD2	few	CASSSSGGVSTDTQYF	TGTGCCAGCAGCTCTAGCGGGGGGGTCAGCACAGATACGCAGTATTTT
TRBV27	TRBJ1-1	TRBD1	.	CASSADREAVFTEAFF	TGTGCCAGCAGTGCCGACAGGGAGGCAGTTTTCACTGAAGCTTTCTTT
TRBV6-5	TRBJ2-2	TRBD2	.	CASSPGLRGGELFF	TGTGCCAGCAGTCCGGGACTAAGGGGCGGGGAGCTGTTTTTT